Described below is a single T cell receptor (beta chain) sequence and its context. The data derive from a study of blood T cells in healthy people across ages. A sample-barcoded 5' primer and a J-beta primer mix were used in a second PCR of about 7 to 12 cycles. TCRdb re-called the 5' RACE reads with MiXCR, one entry per CDR3 protein. This sample yields roughly 830,000 distinct CDR3 sequences, of which roughly 60% are seen a single time; about a quarter belongs to the top ten. The germline V gene encodes CDR1 SGHRS and CDR2 YFSETQ. V shed 4 bases and J 5 bases; nucleotides not matched to a gene: 9. This CDR3 is built from 15 residues.

The rearrangement joins TRBV5-1 to TRBJ2-5; 9 bases fit TRBD1. The sequence was collected from a man under 40 in good health. The sequenced sample consisted of blood. Here the CDR3 DNA reads TGCGCCAGCAGCCCCACCGGACAGGGGTTGGAGACCCAGTACTTC. This encodes CASSPTGQGLETQYF.